This T cell receptor beta chain was captured by sequencing in a study of CD8+CD57+ T cells in acquired aplastic anemia. The wider study: Sorted cells (CD4+ and CD8+) yielded DNA amounts that averaged about 3.1 ug. For CD4+ cells, healthy donors had an average of approximately 9.8 million reads.

Study results and caveats: For CD8+ Simpson's diversity, patients and controls showed no significant difference. Approximately 28 CD8+ CDR3 sequences were shared between patients and controls.

Profiling that covered TCR beta VDJ and CDR3 relied on genomic DNA as its template. TCRdb passed the reads through MiXCR, listing each CDR3 protein once. This table has around 400,000 distinct CDR3 sequences, about two thirds appearing once. Many counts were recorded for this clonotype. No antigen is known for it. V dropped 5 bases and J dropped 5; count of bases not matched to a gene: 14. Germline V gives CDR1 SGHTA, CDR2 FQGNSA. The CDR3 loop spans 17 amino acids. This sequence was found in a human donor in good health, serving as a control. The rearrangement links TRBV7-2 to TRBJ2-5, with TRBD2 matching 10 bases. The specimen sequenced was sorted CD4+, CD8+, or CD8+CD57+ T cells (not recorded which) from PBMCs. The CDR3 DNA follows: TGTGCCAGCAGCCCCCCCGAAGGAGCGGGGGGGCTTGAGACCCAGTACTTC. Encoded protein: CASSPPEGAGGLETQYF.